The 4 T cell receptor beta chains in this list originate from one sample, sequenced in a study of shared clonotypes between healthy human individuals. Here immunoSEQ multiplex PCR was the method, and the copy in TCRdb shows in-frame clones only, minus some. Seen here are about half a million clones, around 79% observed once, and the top ten hold over 10%. The sample taken for sequencing was PBMCs. The receptors shown here come from a woman in her forties in good health. Some clones in this sample may be carry-over from other donors' samples.

The rearrangement joins TRBV28 to TRBJ1-2; D is possibly TRBD1 (6 bases). Between the trimmed V and J ends, which lost 10 bases and 4 bases, there was a span of 13 bases. Germline V gives CDR1 MDHEN, CDR2 SYDVKM. This CDR3 spans 12 amino acids. CDR3 in amino acids: CATLGGGYGYTF. CDR3 sequence (DNA): TGTGCCACCCTAGGAGGGGGCTATGGCTACACCTTC.

The chain couples TRBV27 to TRBJ1-1, with unresolved D. Germline loops: CDR1 MNHEY, CDR2 SMNVEV (reference sequence). Between the trimmed V and J ends, which lost 8 bases and 7 bases, there was a span of 11 bases. The CDR3 runs to 11 residues. As DNA, the CDR3 is TGTGCCAGCCGTGGCAGGTATGAAGCTTTCTTT. Translated: CASRGRYEAFF.

V and J are TRBV7-2 and TRBJ2-1; 9 bases align to TRBD2. Germline trimming cut 3 bases from V and 4 bases from J; bases unmatched to any gene: 4. The germline V gene encodes CDR1 SGHTA and CDR2 FQGNSA. The CDR3 extends over 15 amino acids. The CDR3 DNA reads TGTGCCAGCAGCTTCGCGACTAGCGGTTACAATGAGCAGTTCTTC. This sequence encodes CASSFATSGYNEQFF. The full variable domain, completed using reference TRBV7-2 and TRBJ2-1, is GAGVSQSPSNKVTEKGKDVELRCDPISGHTALYWYRQSLGQGLEFLIYFQGNSAPDKSGLPSDRFSAERTGGSVSTLTIQRTQQEDSAVYLCASSFATSGYNEQFFGPGTRLTVL.

The chain recombines TRBV4-3 with TRBJ2-2; D gene unclear. Deletions cut 0 bases from V and 7 bases from J, with 9 bases between. The CDR3 is 14 residues long. Germline V gives CDR1 LGHNA, CDR2 YSLEER. The chain's CDR3 is CASSQDVSLGELFF. CDR3 DNA: TGCGCCAGCAGCCAAGACGTATCCCTCGGGGAGCTGTTTTTT.